This T cell receptor beta chain is drawn from a study of blood T cell repertoires in COVID-19. The wider study: From T cells, B-cell-depleted T cells, or PBMCs came the material, which was cDNA or gDNA.

Profiling relied on immunoSEQ multiplex PCR, and the TCRdb table lists in-frame clones only, not all of them. Counted here are 100,000 or so clones, around 73% occurring once; the ten biggest clones make up 9.8%. This clone appeared once. The CDR3 loop spans 15 amino acids. V gave up 4 bases and J gave up 7 bases, with 17 bases separating them. Germline V lookup: CDR1 LGHNA, CDR2 YSLEER. The clonotype was recovered from a man in his 60s with active or convalescent COVID-19. The material sequenced was peripheral blood. The V gene is TRBV4-3, the J gene TRBJ2-1, with D possibly matching TRBD1 (7 bases). CDR3 in DNA: TGCGCCAGCAGCCCCTCGCCAGGGGGGAGGAATGAGCAGTTCTTC. This gives the protein CASSPSPGGRNEQFF.